This T cell receptor (beta chain) was documented in a study of memory CD4+ T cells and cytomegalovirus serostatus. The data were produced by immunoSEQ multiplex PCR, yet TCRdb's version contains in-frame clones alone and is incomplete. The sample lists about 75,000 clones; about 73% were seen once. The junction had 1 base not matched to a gene; V was cut back by 2 bases and J by 4 bases. The CDR3 sequence is 14 residues long. Germline V gene sequence: CDR1 KGHSH, CDR2 LQKENI. Single viable CD3+CD4+CD8-CD45RO+ cells were sorted as the memory CD4+ T cells. The chain links TRBV18 to TRBJ2-2; 7 bases agree with TRBD2. Source material: memory CD4+ T cells from blood. This TCR came from an adult in good health and CMV-seropositive. In DNA form, the CDR3 reads TGTGCCAGCTCACCATCGGGAGGCACCGGGGAGCTGTTTTTT. Amino acid sequence: CASSPSGGTGELFF.